This TCR beta chain is from a study of regulatory T cells in long-lasting Graves disease. Time point reported: persistent/refractory GD, antithyroid drugs over 5 years with positive TRAb. Making the TCR library involved RNA that had been extracted from PBMCs. This CDR3 spans 12 amino acids. Germline CDR1 is WSHSY and CDR2 is SAAADI. The germline V and J ends were trimmed by 7 bases and 2 bases, with 9 bases remaining between them. This clonotype was detected a few times. Arm-PCR of CDR3 regions with iRepertoire HTBI primers generated TCR beta libraries. TCRdb processed the multiplex PCR reads anew with MiXCR; each CDR3 protein has one entry. Here the sample spans some 300,000 distinct CDR3 sequences, roughly a fifth being singletons.

Specimen: peripheral blood mononuclear cells (PBMCs), collected when the disease was refractory, from a patient treated with antithyroid drugs. This rearrangement joins TRBV10-2 to TRBJ2-7; D may be TRBD1 (5 bases). This clonotype originated in a female donor with Graves disease. DNA of the CDR3: TGCGCCAGCAAGGACACGGCCTACGAGCAGTACTTC. Its translation is CASKDTAYEQYF.